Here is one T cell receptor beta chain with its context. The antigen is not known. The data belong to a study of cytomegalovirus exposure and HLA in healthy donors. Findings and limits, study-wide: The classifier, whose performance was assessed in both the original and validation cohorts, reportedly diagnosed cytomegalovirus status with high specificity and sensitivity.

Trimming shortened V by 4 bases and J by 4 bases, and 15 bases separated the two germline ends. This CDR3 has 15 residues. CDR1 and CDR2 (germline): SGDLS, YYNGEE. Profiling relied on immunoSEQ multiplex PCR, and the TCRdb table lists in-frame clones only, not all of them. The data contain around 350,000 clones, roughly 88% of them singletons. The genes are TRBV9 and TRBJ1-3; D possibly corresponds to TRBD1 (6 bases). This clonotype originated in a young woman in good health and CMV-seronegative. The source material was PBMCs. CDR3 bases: TGTGCCAGCAGCCCTAGCCGACAGGCCGGAAACACCATATATTTT. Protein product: CASSPSRQAGNTIYF. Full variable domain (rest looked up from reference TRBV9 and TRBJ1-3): DSGVTQTPKHLITATGQRVTLRCSPRSGDLSVYWYQQSLDQGLQFLIQYYNGEERAKGNILERFSAQQFPDLHSELNLSSLELGDSALYFCASSPSRQAGNTIYFGEGSWLTVV.